This T cell receptor beta chain derives from a study of T cells in tuberculosis. Overall study context: CD1B tetramers identified T cells specific for mycobacterial lipid GMM. Study conclusions and caveats: GMM-specific TCRs were nearer to active tuberculosis alpha repertoires, suggesting expansion. Smaller alpha distances in active tuberculosis partly reflected shorter CDR3-alpha lengths.

Germline V gene sequence: CDR1 MNHEY, CDR2 SMNVEV (reference sequence). This CDR3 is 12 amino acids long. Trimming cost V 8 bases and J 4 bases; bases outside gene matches: 3. Concerning this clone: The antigen is undetermined.

Profiling relied on immunoSEQ multiplex PCR, and the TCRdb table lists in-frame clones only, not all of them. Among roughly 41,000 clones listed, almost 95% were seen once. The sample taken for sequencing was PBMCs. The source is a donor between 10 and 35 years old with latent tuberculosis or without tuberculosis infection. Some clones in this sample may be carry-over from other donors' samples. The rearrangement uses TRBV27 and TRBJ2-5, with 8 bases lining up with TRBD1. The CDR3 DNA reads as TGTGCCAGCGCACAGGGGGGAGAGACCCAGTACTTC. Its translation: CASAQGGETQYF.